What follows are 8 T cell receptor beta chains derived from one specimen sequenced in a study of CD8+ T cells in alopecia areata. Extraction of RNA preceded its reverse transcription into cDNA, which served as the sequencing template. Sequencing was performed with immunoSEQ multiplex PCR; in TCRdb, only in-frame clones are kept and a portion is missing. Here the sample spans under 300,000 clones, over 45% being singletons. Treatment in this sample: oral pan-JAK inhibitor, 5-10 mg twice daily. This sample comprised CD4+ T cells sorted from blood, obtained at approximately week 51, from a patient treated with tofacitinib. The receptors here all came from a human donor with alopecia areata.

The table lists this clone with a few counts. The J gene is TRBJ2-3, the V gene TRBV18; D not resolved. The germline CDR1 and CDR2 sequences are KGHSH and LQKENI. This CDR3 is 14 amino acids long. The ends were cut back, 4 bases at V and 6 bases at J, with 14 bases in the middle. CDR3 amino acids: CASSLVNGLDTQYF. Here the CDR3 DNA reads TGTGCCAGCTCACTGGTCAACGGGTTGGATACGCAGTATTTT.

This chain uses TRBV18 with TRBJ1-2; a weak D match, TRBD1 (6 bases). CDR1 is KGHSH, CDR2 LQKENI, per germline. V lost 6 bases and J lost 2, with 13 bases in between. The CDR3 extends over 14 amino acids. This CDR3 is CASSPGVENYGYTF. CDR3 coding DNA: TGTGCCAGCTCCCCAGGGGTTGAAAACTATGGCTACACCTTC.

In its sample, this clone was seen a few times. The CDR3 sequence: CASSLGASGGTDTQYF. In DNA form, the CDR3 reads TGTGCCAGCAGCTTAGGCGCCAGCGGGGGAACAGATACGCAGTATTTT. This rearrangement joins TRBV7-6 to TRBJ2-3; TRBD2 aligns across 8 bases. The CDR3 sequence is 16 residues long. Germline trimming cut 1 base from V and 3 bases from J; bases unmatched to any gene: 6. Germline loops: CDR1 SGHVS, CDR2 FNYEAQ. Full variable domain (rest looked up from reference TRBV7-6 and TRBJ2-3): GAGVSQSPRYKVTKRGQDVALRCDPISGHVSLYWYRQALGQGPEFLTYFNYEAQQDKSGLPNDRFSAERPEGSISTLTIQRTEQRDSAMYRCASSLGASGGTDTQYFGPGTRLTVL.

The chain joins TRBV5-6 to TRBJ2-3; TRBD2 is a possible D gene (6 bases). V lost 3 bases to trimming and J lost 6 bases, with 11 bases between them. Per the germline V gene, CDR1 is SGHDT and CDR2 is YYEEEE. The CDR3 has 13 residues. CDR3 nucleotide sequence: TGTGCCAGCAGCTCGGACTACCGGGATACGCAGTATTTT. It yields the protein CASSSDYRDTQYF.

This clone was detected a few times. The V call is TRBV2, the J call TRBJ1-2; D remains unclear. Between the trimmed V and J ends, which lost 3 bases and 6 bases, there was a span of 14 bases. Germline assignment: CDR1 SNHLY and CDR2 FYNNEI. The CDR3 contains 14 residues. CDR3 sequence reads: CASSEGRVFDGYTF. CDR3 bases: TGTGCCAGCAGTGAGGGTCGGGTATTTGATGGCTACACCTTC.

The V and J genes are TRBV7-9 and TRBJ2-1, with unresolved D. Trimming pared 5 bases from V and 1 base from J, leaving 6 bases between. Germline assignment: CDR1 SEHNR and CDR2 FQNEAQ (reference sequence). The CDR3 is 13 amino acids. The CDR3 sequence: CASSPRSYNEQFF. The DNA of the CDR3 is TGTGCCAGCAGCCCTCGATCCTACAATGAGCAGTTCTTC.

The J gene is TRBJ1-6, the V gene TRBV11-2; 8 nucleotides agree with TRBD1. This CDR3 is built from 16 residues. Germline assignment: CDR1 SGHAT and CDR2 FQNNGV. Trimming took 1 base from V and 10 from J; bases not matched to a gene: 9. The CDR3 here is CASSLGLDRVNSPLHF. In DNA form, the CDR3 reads TGTGCCAGCAGCTTAGGGTTGGACAGGGTAAACTCACCCCTCCACTTT.

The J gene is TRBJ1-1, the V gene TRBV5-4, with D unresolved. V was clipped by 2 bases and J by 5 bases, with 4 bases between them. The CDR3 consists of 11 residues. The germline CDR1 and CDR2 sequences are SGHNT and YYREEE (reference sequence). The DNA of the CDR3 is TGTGCCAGCAGCTTCGAGACTGAAGCTTTCTTT. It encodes CASSFETEAFF.